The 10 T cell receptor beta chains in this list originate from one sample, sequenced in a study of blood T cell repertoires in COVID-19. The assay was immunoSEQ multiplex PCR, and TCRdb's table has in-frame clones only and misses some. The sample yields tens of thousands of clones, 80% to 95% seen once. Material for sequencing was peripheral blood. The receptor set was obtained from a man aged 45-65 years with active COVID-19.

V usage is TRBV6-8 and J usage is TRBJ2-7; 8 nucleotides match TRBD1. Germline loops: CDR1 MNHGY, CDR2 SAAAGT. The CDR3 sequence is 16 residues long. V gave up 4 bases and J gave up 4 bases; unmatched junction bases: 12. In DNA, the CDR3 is TGTGCCAGCAGTTCTCCGGGACAGGTCCATAGATACGAGCAGTACTTC. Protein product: CASSSPGQVHRYEQYF.

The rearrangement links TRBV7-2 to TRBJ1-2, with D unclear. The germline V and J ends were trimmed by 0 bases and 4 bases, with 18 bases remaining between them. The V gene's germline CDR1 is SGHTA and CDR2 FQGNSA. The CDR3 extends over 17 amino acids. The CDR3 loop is CASSLARSRRGGYGYTF. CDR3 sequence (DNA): TGTGCCAGCAGCTTAGCTCGTAGCCGGAGAGGCGGCTATGGCTACACCTTC.

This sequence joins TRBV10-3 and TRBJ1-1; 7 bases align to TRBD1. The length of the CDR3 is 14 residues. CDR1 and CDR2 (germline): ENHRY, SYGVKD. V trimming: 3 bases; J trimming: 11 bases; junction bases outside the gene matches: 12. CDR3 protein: CAISDTGDSLRAFF. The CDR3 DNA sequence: TGTGCCATCAGTGATACAGGGGATTCTTTGAGGGCTTTCTTT.

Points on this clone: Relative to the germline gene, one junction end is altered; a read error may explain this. The CDR3 DNA is TGTGCCGGCAGTTACGACAGGGACCTTTATGGCTACACCTTC. Its protein product is CAGSYDRDLYGYTF. The chain employs TRBV6-6 and TRBJ1-2; 7 bases are shared with TRBD1. Germline V gene data show CDR1 as MNHNY and CDR2 as SVGAGI (reference sequence). The CDR3 is 14 residues long.

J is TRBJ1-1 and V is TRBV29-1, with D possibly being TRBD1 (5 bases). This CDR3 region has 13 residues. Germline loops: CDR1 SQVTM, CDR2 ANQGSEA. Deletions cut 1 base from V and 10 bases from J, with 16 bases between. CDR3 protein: CSVEGSRGVGAFF. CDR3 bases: TGCAGCGTTGAAGGATCAAGGGGTGTGGGAGCTTTCTTT.

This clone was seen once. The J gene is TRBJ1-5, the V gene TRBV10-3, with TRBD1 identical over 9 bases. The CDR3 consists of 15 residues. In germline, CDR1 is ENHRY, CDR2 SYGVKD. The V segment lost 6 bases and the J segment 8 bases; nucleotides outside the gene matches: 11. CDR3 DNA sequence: TGTGCCATCAGCCACACGGGACAGGGCGGGGAGCCCCAGCATTTT. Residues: CAISHTGQGGEPQHF.

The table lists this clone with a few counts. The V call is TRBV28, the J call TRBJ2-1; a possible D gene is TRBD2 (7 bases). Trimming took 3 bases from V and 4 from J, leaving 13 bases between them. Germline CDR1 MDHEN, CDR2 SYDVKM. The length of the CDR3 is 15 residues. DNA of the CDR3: TGTGCCAGCAGTTTTAGGGGGGGGAGGTACAATGAGCAGTTCTTC. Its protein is CASSFRGGRYNEQFF.

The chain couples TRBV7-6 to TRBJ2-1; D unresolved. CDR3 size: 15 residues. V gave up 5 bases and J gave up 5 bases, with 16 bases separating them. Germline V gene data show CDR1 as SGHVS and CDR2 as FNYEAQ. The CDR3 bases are TGTGCCAGCAGCCCCCGACTCCATTCAAACAATGAGCAGTTCTTC. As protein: CASSPRLHSNNEQFF.

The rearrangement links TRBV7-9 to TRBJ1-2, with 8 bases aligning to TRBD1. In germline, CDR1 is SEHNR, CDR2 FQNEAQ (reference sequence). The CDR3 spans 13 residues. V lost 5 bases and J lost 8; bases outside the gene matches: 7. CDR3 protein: CASSKDRVEGYTF. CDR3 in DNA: TGTGCCAGCAGCAAGGACAGGGTTGAGGGCTACACCTTC.

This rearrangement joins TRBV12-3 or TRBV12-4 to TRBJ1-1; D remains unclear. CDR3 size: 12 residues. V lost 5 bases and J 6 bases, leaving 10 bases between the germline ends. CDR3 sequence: CASSPRGSEAFF. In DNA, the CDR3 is TGTGCCAGCAGTCCACGGGGATCTGAAGCTTTCTTT.